These 8 T cell receptor beta chains came from one sample sequenced in a study of neurological immune-mediated disorders. In TCRdb, the 5' RACE reads were re-called with MiXCR into one record per CDR3 protein. The sample holds around 79,000 distinct CDR3 sequences, approximately 14% seen once. The sequencing input was PBMCs. These receptor sequences come from a woman aged 45-65 years in good health.

This clonotype was observed at least ten times. This rearrangement joins TRBV20-1 to TRBJ2-7, with 7 positions matching TRBD1. The trim removed 3 bases at V and 0 bases at J, leaving 8 bases unmatched. Germline CDR1 DFQATT, CDR2 SNEGSKA (reference sequence). CDR3 length: 15 residues. CDR3 sequence (DNA): TGCAGTGCTAGCGCGAGGACAGGCAACTCCTACGAGCAGTACTTC. Amino acid sequence: CSASARTGNSYEQYF.

This clonotype turned up a few times. CDR3 residues: CASSYQGALEAFF. The CDR3 region has the DNA TGTGCCAGCAGTTACCAGGGGGCCCTTGAAGCTTTCTTT. The chain combines TRBV6-5 with TRBJ1-1; TRBD1 aligns across 8 bases. From germline, CDR1 is MNHEY and CDR2 SVGAGI. V lost 2 bases and J lost 7; bases outside the gene matches: 3. This CDR3 is 13 amino acids long.

In its sample, this clonotype was seen many times. The V and J genes are TRBV7-2 and TRBJ2-5; weak D call: TRBD1 (5 bases). Trimming stripped 5 bases from V and 10 bases from J, with 17 bases between. The V gene's germline CDR1 is SGHTA and CDR2 FQGNSA. This CDR3 has 13 residues. CDR3 DNA sequence: TGTGCCAGCAGCCCATTTCGGAGCAGGGACCAGTACTTC. Its translation is CASSPFRSRDQYF.

This clonotype was observed at least ten times. The rearrangement links TRBV5-1 to TRBJ2-7; 10 positions agree with TRBD2. The CDR3 consists of 15 residues. V was pared by 0 bases and J by 2 bases, with 2 bases of the junction left unmatched. The germline CDR1 and CDR2 sequences are SGHRS and YFSETQ. DNA for the CDR3: TGCGCCAGCAGCTTGGAAGCGGGAGGGCCCTACGAGCAGTACTTC. The encoded protein is CASSLEAGGPYEQYF.

In its sample, this clonotype was seen many times. The V call is TRBV2, the J call TRBJ1-1; no clear D. V lost 5 bases and J lost 0, with 7 bases in between. This CDR3 region has 13 residues. Germline values: CDR1 SNHLY, CDR2 FYNNEI. The CDR3 spells CASSSIMNTEAFF. CDR3 bases: TGTGCCAGCAGTTCCATAATGAACACTGAAGCTTTCTTT.

This clonotype was found many times. V is TRBV6-6 and J is TRBJ2-1; maybe TRBD2 (6 bases). Germline V CDR1 and CDR2: MNHNY, SVGAGI (reference sequence). This CDR3 has 15 amino acids. V lost 0 bases to trimming and J lost 3 bases, with 9 bases between them. The DNA for the CDR3 is TGTGCCAGCAGTTACTCTAGCGGTCTCTACAATGAGCAGTTCTTC. It translates to CASSYSSGLYNEQFF.

The chain has TRBV5-1 and TRBJ2-2; 11 bases align to TRBD2. Germline assignment: CDR1 SGHRS and CDR2 YFSETQ. The CDR3 is made up of 16 amino acids. J gave up 0 bases and V 4 bases, and 2 bases lay outside the gene matches. The CDR3 coding sequence is TGCGCCAGCAGCGTGACTAGCGGGGCGAACACCGGGGAGCTGTTTTTT. It is translated as CASSVTSGANTGELFF.

This clonotype was seen ten or more times. J is TRBJ2-5 and V is TRBV5-1; 11 bases match TRBD1. The CDR3 contains 16 residues. The trim removed 4 bases at V and 5 bases at J, leaving 10 bases unmatched. Per the germline V gene, CDR1 is SGHRS and CDR2 is YFSETQ. In DNA form, the CDR3 reads TGCGCCAGCAGCCCGACTCCGGGACAGGGGGGCGAGACCCAGTACTTC. Amino acids: CASSPTPGQGGETQYF.